A single sample is the source of the 14 T cell receptor beta chains below, sequenced in a study of CXCR3-negative and CXCR3-positive naive CD8 T cells (dated by TCRdb to between 2018 and 2020). The sequencing machine was a NextSeq 550. The Human TCR Profiling Kit (MiLaboratory) was used to prepare UMI-labeled 5' RACE TRB cDNA libraries. TCRdb reprocessed the reads, reporting each CDR3 protein sequence once and no DNA. The sample's table lists a count of some 120,000 distinct CDR3 sequences. The ten largest clonotypes hold roughly 0.59% of the sample. For these TCRs, the target antigens are not known. Summary of the overall study and its limitations: TRB CDR3s from CXCR3-positive naive cells showed higher hydrophobicity (lower Kidera factor 4), lower energy, and higher strength and volume indices than CXCR3-negative naive cells.

Sequenced material: naive CXCR3+ CD8+ T cells from blood. What this sample's cell subset or site label stands for: CD45RO-CCR7+CD27+CD95- naive CD8+ T cells expressing CXCR3 (TNR3+). Source of these receptors: a human donor in good health. Some clones in this sample may be carry-over from other donors' samples.

The V call is TRBV7-9, the J call TRBJ2-1; TCRdb's D gene call, TRBD2, goes unchecked for lack of DNA. CDR3 length: 16 residues. The germline CDR1 and CDR2 sequences are SEHNR and FQNEAQ (reference sequence). Here the CDR3 reads CASSPTTSGKENEQFF.

The CDR3 reads CASSQQGREETQYF. The genes are TRBV7-9 and TRBJ2-5; TCRdb outputs TRBD1, but without DNA this stays unchecked. This CDR3 has 14 residues. Germline V gene data show CDR1 as SEHNR and CDR2 as FQNEAQ (reference sequence). The full variable domain, rest sourced from reference TRBV7-9 and TRBJ2-5, is DTGVSQNPRHKITKRGQNVTFRCDPISEHNRLYWYRQTLGQGPEFLTYFQNEAQLEKSRLLSDRFSAERPKGSFSTLEIQRTEQGDSAMYLCASSQQGREETQYFGPGTRLLVL.

V and J are TRBV5-1 and TRBJ2-1; TCRdb indicates TRBD1, and absent DNA this call remains unverified. The CDR3 is 16 residues long. CDR1 and CDR2 (germline): SGHRS, YFSETQ. CDR3: CASSLISGEHYNEQFF.

The CDR3 loop reads CASSLMGGPNTEAFF. V is TRBV7-6 and J is TRBJ1-1; TCRdb selects TRBD1, and the lack of DNA leaves this call unchecked. The CDR3 spans 15 residues. Germline CDR1 reads SGHVS; CDR2 reads FNYEAQ. The full variable domain, its missing parts supplied by reference TRBV7-6 and TRBJ1-1, is GAGVSQSPRYKVTKRGQDVALRCDPISGHVSLYWYRQALGQGPEFLTYFNYEAQQDKSGLPNDRFSAERPEGSISTLTIQRTEQRDSAMYRCASSLMGGPNTEAFFGQGTRLTVV.

The chain links TRBV7-8 to TRBJ2-5; TCRdb designates TRBD1, a call that cannot be tested without DNA. Per germline, CDR1 SGHVS and CDR2 FQNEAQ. CDR3 size: 14 residues. This CDR3 reads CASSLAGGQETQYF.

The V call is TRBV7-2, the J call TRBJ2-7; TCRdb's D call, TRBD2, is unchecked because there is no DNA. CDR1 and CDR2 from the germline V gene are SGHTA and FQGNSA. The CDR3 contains 16 residues. The CDR3 protein is CASSLVGGGTPYEQYF.

The V gene is TRBV5-4, the J gene TRBJ1-1; no DNA is available, so the TRBD1 call from TCRdb remains unchecked. Germline-derived CDR1 and CDR2 are SGHNT and YYREEE (reference sequence). The length of the CDR3 is 12 residues. CDR3 protein: CASSLSGGEAFF.

The CDR3 region is CASSSADSGRVGYEQYF. The chain combines TRBV12-3 or TRBV12-4 with TRBJ2-7; the TRBD2 assignment by TCRdb is unverifiable without DNA. The CDR3 covers 17 residues.

This chain connects TRBV5-1 to TRBJ2-2. The CDR3 runs 14 residues. CDR1 SGHRS and CDR2 YFSETQ come from the germline V gene. The CDR3 spells CASSLAENTGELFF.

This sequence joins TRBV12-3 or TRBV12-4 and TRBJ2-7; without DNA, the TCRdb call of TRBD1 cannot be checked. This CDR3 region has 15 residues. This chain's CDR3 is CASSLRDRDDYEQYF.

V gene TRBV9 combines with J gene TRBJ2-1; TCRdb names TRBD1, which stays unverified in the absence of DNA. Germline loops: CDR1 SGDLS, CDR2 YYNGEE. The CDR3 consists of 14 residues. The CDR3 protein is CASSDGTGSDEQFF.

The V gene is TRBV15, the J gene TRBJ1-5; TCRdb calls TRBD1, which cannot be checked without DNA. Germline CDR1 LNHNV, CDR2 YYDKDF (reference sequence). CDR3 length equals 15 residues. The CDR3 here is CATSSNRAPGQPQHF.

V and J are TRBV14 and TRBJ2-5; there is no DNA to check the TCRdb D call of TRBD1. There are 13 residues in the CDR3. From germline, CDR1 is SGHDN and CDR2 FVKESK. CDR3 residues: CASSQELTGDQYF.

The rearrangement links TRBV6-2 or TRBV6-3 to TRBJ2-7. CDR3 length equals 15 residues. CDR1 and CDR2 (germline): MNHEY, SVGEGT. CDR3 in amino acids: CASSPRGTDLFGGYF.